This is a list of T cell receptor beta chains from one sample in a study of T cell repertoires in cytomegalovirus infection. Each CDR3 protein gets one entry after TCRdb re-called the reads with MiXCR. The repertoire holds hundreds of thousands of distinct CDR3 sequences, with less than 25% as singletons. Sequencing was performed on CD8+ T cells from PBMCs. These receptors were obtained from a human donor in good health (CMV status not recorded). Some clones in this sample may be carry-over from other donors' samples. Each CDR3 is given with its conserved first and last residue. The D gene is left open where the match is weak. Rows may omit the clone size; those that give it use once, few, many or a size class.

D: .
size: many
J: TRBJ2-3
V: TRBV4-1
CDR3: CASTDIGQDTQYF
DNA: TGCGCCAGCACCGACATAGGTCAGGATACGCAGTATTTT

D: TRBD1
size: .
J: TRBJ2-4
V: TRBV6-2/TRBV6-3
CDR3: CASSYGRGREETKNIQYF
DNA: TGTGCCAGCAGTTACGGCAGGGGGCGAGAGGAGACCAAAAACATTCAGTACTTC

D: .
size: .
J: TRBJ2-2
V: TRBV7-9
CDR3: CASSLQPGPPGELFF
DNA: TGTGCCAGCAGCTTGCAACCAGGGCCCCCGGGGGAGCTGTTTTTT

D: .
size: .
J: TRBJ1-5
V: TRBV28
CDR3: CASSLFPGNQPQHF
DNA: TGTGCCAGCAGTTTATTTCCCGGGAATCAGCCCCAGCATTTT

D: .
size: .
J: TRBJ2-7
V: TRBV20-1
CDR3: CSAFGWGRYEQYF
DNA: TGCAGTGCTTTTGGCTGGGGCCGTTACGAGCAGTACTTC

D: .
size: many
J: TRBJ2-1
V: TRBV4-2
CDR3: CASSSFYGNEQFF
DNA: TGTGCCAGCAGCTCATTCTATGGTAATGAGCAGTTCTTC

D: TRBD2
size: few
J: TRBJ2-3
V: TRBV12-3/TRBV12-4
CDR3: CASRLAGDYTDTQYF
DNA: TGTGCCAGCAGACTAGCGGGGGACTACACAGATACGCAGTATTTT

D: .
size: few
J: TRBJ1-1
V: TRBV6-5
CDR3: CASSYNGNTEAFF
DNA: TGTGCCAGCAGTTATAACGGGAACACTGAAGCTTTCTTT

D: .
size: few
J: TRBJ1-2
V: TRBV6-2/TRBV6-3
CDR3: CASSPRDGNYGYTF
DNA: TGTGCCAGCAGTCCCCGGGACGGTAACTATGGCTACACCTTC

D: .
size: many
J: TRBJ1-2
V: TRBV7-8
CDR3: CASTSRVDYGYTF
DNA: TGTGCCAGCACCTCCAGGGTGGACTATGGCTACACCTTC

D: .
size: .
J: TRBJ1-5
V: TRBV19
CDR3: CASSNQPQHF
DNA: TGTGCCAGTAGCAATCAGCCCCAGCATTTT

D: TRBD1
size: few
J: TRBJ2-5
V: TRBV23-1
CDR3: CASSQRTGDQETQYF
DNA: TGCGCCAGCAGTCAGAGGACAGGTGATCAAGAGACCCAGTACTTC

D: .
size: .
J: TRBJ1-1
V: TRBV12-3/TRBV12-4
CDR3: CASRLGGEVEAFF
DNA: TGTGCCAGCAGGCTAGGAGGGGAAGTTGAAGCTTTCTTT